This T cell receptor (beta chain) was profiled in a study of identical twins. MiXCR was run by TCRdb on the 5' RACE reads, yielding one entry per CDR3 protein. The table shows 450,000 or so distinct CDR3 sequences, with roughly 24% occurring only once. Deletions cut 5 bases from V and 1 base from J, with 18 bases between. CDR3 length equals 18 residues. Germline CDR1 is MNHNS and CDR2 is SASEGT. This sample also appeared in a second study, on T cells expressing NK-cell markers.

The source material was CD4+ T cells sorted from blood. This receptor was taken from a woman between 18 and 30 years old in good health. The genes are TRBV6-1 and TRBJ2-6; perhaps TRBD2 as D (6 bases). DNA for the CDR3: TGTGCCAGCAGTATCCACTCCCCCGGGGGTTCTGGGGCCAACGTCCTGACTTTC. It translates to CASSIHSPGGSGANVLTF.